Below, one T cell receptor beta chain is given with its context. Its cognate antigen is unknown. This record comes from a study of blood T cells in healthy people across ages. The study's findings and limits: Because donor CMV status was unknown, expanded clonotype changes were possibly confounded.

Russia was home to the donors, healthy Caucasian individuals aged about 6 to 90. A second PCR, run for roughly 7 to 11 cycles, used a sample-barcoded 5' primer plus a J-beta primer mix. Sequencing recovered at least 2.5 million CDR3-containing paired-end reads from each sample. TCRdb reprocessed the 5' RACE reads via MiXCR and lists one record per CDR3 protein. The sample has about 830,000 distinct CDR3 sequences, around 62% seen once; the top ten hold approximately 30%. This CDR3 is built from 15 residues. J gave up 6 bases and V 4 bases, and 7 bases lay outside the gene matches. CDR1 MNHEY and CDR2 SMNVEV come from the germline V gene (reference sequence).

The J gene is TRBJ2-1, the V gene TRBV27; 9 nucleotides agree with TRBD2. The material sequenced was blood. The clonotype was recovered from a man in his thirties or forties in good health. This CDR3 is CASSSGLALSNEQFF. The CDR3 nucleotides read TGTGCCAGCAGTTCGGGACTAGCACTTTCCAATGAGCAGTTCTTC.